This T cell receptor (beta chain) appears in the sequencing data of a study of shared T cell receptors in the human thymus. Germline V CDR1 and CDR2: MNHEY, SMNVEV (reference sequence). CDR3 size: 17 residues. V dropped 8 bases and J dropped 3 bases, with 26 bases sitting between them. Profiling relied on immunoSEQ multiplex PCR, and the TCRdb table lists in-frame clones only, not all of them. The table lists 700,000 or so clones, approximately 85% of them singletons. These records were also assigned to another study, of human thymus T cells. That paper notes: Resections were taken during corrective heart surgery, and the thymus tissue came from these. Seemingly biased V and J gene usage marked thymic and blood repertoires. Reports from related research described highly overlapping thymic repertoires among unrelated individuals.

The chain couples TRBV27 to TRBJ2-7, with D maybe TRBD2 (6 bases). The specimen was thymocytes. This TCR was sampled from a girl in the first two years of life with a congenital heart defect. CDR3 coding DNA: TGTGCCAGCGGCCCCCAACGCGGGAAGCGAAGCGTCTACGAGCAGTACTTC. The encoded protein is CASGPQRGKRSVYEQYF.